The TCR beta chain described here comes from a study of T cells in Graves' hyperthyroidism and ophthalmopathy. Study summary: Blood from the periphery was taken at initial diagnosis, before any treatment.

Researchers took RNA transcripts and amplified the TCR beta CDR3 regions from them. During a first-round RT-PCR of the TCR CDR3, the HTBI primer set was used. TCRdb recomputed calls from the multiplex PCR reads with MiXCR, one row per CDR3 protein. Among around 620,000 distinct CDR3 sequences listed, around 14% were seen once. Uncontrolled infection, other autoimmune disease, pregnancy or lactation excluded patients. Germline trimming cut 4 bases from V and 4 bases from J; bases unmatched to any gene: 7. Germline V gene data show CDR1 as SGHTA and CDR2 as FQGNSA. This CDR3 has 14 residues. The sample comprised blood. This receptor was taken from a woman between 18 and 29 years old with Graves' ophthalmopathy. The chain carries TRBV7-2 and TRBJ2-7; 7 bases align to TRBD1. The CDR3 DNA reads as TGTGCCAGCAGCTCCGGGACAGACTCGTACGAGCAGTACTTC. Translation: CASSSGTDSYEQYF. The full variable domain, in which reference TRBV7-2 and TRBJ2-7 provide the parts outside the CDR3, is GAGVSQSPSNKVTEKGKDVELRCDPISGHTALYWYRQSLGQGLEFLIYFQGNSAPDKSGLPSDRFSAERTGGSVSTLTIQRTQQEDSAVYLCASSSGTDSYEQYFGPGTRLTVT.